Below, 12 T cell receptor beta chains from the same sample are listed, as sequenced in a study of blood T cell repertoires in COVID-19. The assay was immunoSEQ multiplex PCR, and TCRdb's table has in-frame clones only and misses some. Of fewer than 30,000 clones listed, about two thirds were seen once; the top ten hold around 21%. The sample was peripheral blood. The origin of the receptors is a boy aged 2 to 10 with active or convalescent COVID-19.

V gene TRBV5-1 combines with J gene TRBJ1-5, with D possibly matching TRBD1 (6 bases). V gave up 2 bases and J gave up 6 bases, with 12 bases separating them. This CDR3 region has 14 residues. Germline loops: CDR1 SGHRS, CDR2 YFSETQ. The CDR3 nucleotides read TGCGCCAGCAGCTTTAACAGGGTTCTTCAGCCCCAGCATTTT. Translated: CASSFNRVLQPQHF.

The CDR3 sequence: CASIGRAPGETQYF. In DNA, the CDR3 is TGTGCCAGTATAGGCAGGGCACCTGGGGAGACCCAGTACTTC. This rearrangement joins TRBV19 to TRBJ2-5; the D gene is possibly TRBD1 (5 bases). Trimming shortened V by 7 bases and J by 5 bases, and 17 bases separated the two germline ends. This CDR3 region has 14 residues. CDR1 is LNHDA, CDR2 SQIVND, per germline (reference sequence).

The chain links TRBV28 to TRBJ2-7; D unclear. Trimming cost V 7 bases and J 0 bases, with 13 bases left between them. CDR1 is MDHEN, CDR2 SYDVKM, per germline. This CDR3 has 14 amino acids. The CDR3 DNA reads TGTGCCAGCACCTTACACCCGGGCTCCTACGAGCAGTACTTC. This translates into CASTLHPGSYEQYF.

The chain is built from TRBV7-2 and TRBJ2-1; D is ambiguous. The germline V and J ends were trimmed by 1 base and 12 bases, with 13 bases remaining between them. Germline CDR1 is SGHTA and CDR2 is FQGNSA. The CDR3 covers 13 residues. The CDR3 is CASSLGATTGQFF. In DNA form, the CDR3 reads TGTGCCAGCAGCTTAGGGGCGACAACCGGGCAGTTCTTC.

This clone came up once. J is TRBJ1-2 and V is TRBV9, with 9 nucleotides matching TRBD1. Germline-derived CDR1 and CDR2 are SGDLS and YYNGEE. CDR3 length equals 16 residues. J was trimmed by 10 bases and V by 0 bases; bases with no gene match: 13. The chain's CDR3 is CASSVVARDRATDYTF. DNA for the CDR3: TGTGCCAGCAGCGTAGTAGCCCGGGACAGGGCAACGGACTACACCTTC.

This chain links TRBV6-6 with TRBJ1-1; TRBD1 matches 8 bases. The V gene's germline CDR1 is MNHNY and CDR2 SVGAGI (reference sequence). Trimming at V came to 6 bases and at J to 6 bases, leaving 12 bases not matched to a gene. This CDR3 is 15 amino acids long. The CDR3: CASSPWTGKVPEAFF. The CDR3 DNA sequence: TGTGCCAGCAGCCCTTGGACAGGGAAGGTTCCTGAAGCTTTCTTT.

The chain uses TRBV27 and TRBJ1-2, with D maybe TRBD1 (5 bases). The germline gives CDR1 MNHEY, CDR2 SMNVEV (reference sequence). The CDR3 is 13 residues long. V shed 2 bases and J shed 3 bases, with 7 bases lying between them. The CDR3 spells CASSLTGDYGYTF. CDR3 nucleotide sequence: TGTGCCAGCAGTTTAACGGGGGACTATGGCTACACCTTC.

This clone was detected only a few times. The chain carries TRBV2 and TRBJ2-1, with D hard to call. CDR3 length equals 14 residues. Trimming cost V 5 bases and J 7 bases, with 15 bases left between them. Germline assignment: CDR1 SNHLY and CDR2 FYNNEI. The CDR3 DNA is TGTGCCAGCAGTCTGGAGAGATCAGCGAATGAGCAGTTCTTC. Protein sequence: CASSLERSANEQFF.

This clone was seen once. The rearrangement uses TRBV5-1 and TRBJ2-5; tentative D call: TRBD1 (6 bases). Looked up from germline, CDR1 is SGHRS and CDR2 is YFSETQ. Trimming took 7 bases from V and 5 from J, leaving 18 bases between them. CDR3 length: 14 amino acids. This CDR3 reads CASARGTISETQYF. The DNA of the CDR3 is TGCGCCAGCGCCAGGGGAACCATCTCGGAGACCCAGTACTTC.

This clone has only a few counts. The chain combines TRBV28 with TRBJ2-7; TRBD1 is a possible D gene (7 bases). Deletions cut 7 bases from V and 6 bases from J, with 13 bases between. This CDR3 has 12 amino acids. Germline CDR1 and CDR2: MDHEN and SYDVKM. CDR3 nucleotides: TGTGCCAGCAACCGACAGGGAGGCGAGCAGTACGTC. Protein: CASNRQGGEQYV.

This clone was seen a few times. The rearrangement links TRBV9 to TRBJ1-2, with TRBD1 identical over 9 bases. Germline CDR1 and CDR2: SGDLS and YYNGEE. The CDR3 spans 17 residues. V gave up 2 bases and J gave up 0 bases; unmatched junction bases: 8. DNA for the CDR3: TGTGCCAGCAGCGTGGGGACAGGGTTTCTTTCTAACTATGGCTACACCTTC. Encoded protein: CASSVGTGFLSNYGYTF.

The chain is built from TRBV7-9 and TRBJ1-5; weak D call: TRBD1 (6 bases). Germline V gene sequence: CDR1 SEHNR, CDR2 FQNEAQ (reference sequence). The CDR3 spans 14 residues. The ends were cut back, 2 bases at V and 6 bases at J, with 11 bases in the middle. The CDR3 protein is CASSLTGGSQPQHF. The DNA for the CDR3 is TGTGCCAGCAGCTTAACGGGGGGCAGTCAGCCCCAGCATTTT. Using reference TRBV7-9 and TRBJ1-5 for the parts outside the CDR3, the full variable domain is DTGVSQNPRHKITKRGQNVTFRCDPISEHNRLYWYRQTLGQGPEFLTYFQNEAQLEKSRLLSDRFSAERPKGSFSTLEIQRTEQGDSAMYLCASSLTGGSQPQHFGDGTRLSIL.